This entry describes one TCR beta chain. A much larger clone is a single base away; this may be a read error. The entry originates in a study of CD8 T cells in ankylosing spondylitis. CDR1 is SGHAT, CDR2 FQDESV, per germline (reference sequence). CDR3 length: 15 residues. Losses at the gene ends were 7 bases for V and 9 bases for J; bases not matched to a gene: 11. One entry per CDR3 protein, called by TCRdb with MiXCR from the 5' RACE reads. The table records 45,000 or so distinct CDR3 sequences, 11% of them present only once. V and J are TRBV11-1 and TRBJ2-1; TRBD1 aligns across 11 bases. The source is a male donor with ankylosing spondylitis or in good health (not recorded which). Sequenced material: blood, either unsorted or a sorted T cell fraction (not recorded which). The chain's CDR3 is CASTSGDRGRSEQFF. The CDR3 DNA follows: TGTGCCAGCACCTCCGGGGACAGGGGGAGGAGTGAGCAGTTCTTC.